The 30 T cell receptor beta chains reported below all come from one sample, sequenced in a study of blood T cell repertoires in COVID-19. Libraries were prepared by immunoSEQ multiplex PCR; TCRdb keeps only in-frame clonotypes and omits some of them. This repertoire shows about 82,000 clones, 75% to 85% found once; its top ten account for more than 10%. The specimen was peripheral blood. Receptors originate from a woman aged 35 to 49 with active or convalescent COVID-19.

The CDR3 protein is CASSGNSDYGYTF. For the CDR3, the DNA is TGTGCCAGCTCAGGGAATTCGGACTATGGCTACACCTTC. The chain has TRBV10-3 and TRBJ1-2; weak D call: TRBD1 (5 bases). Germline assignment: CDR1 ENHRY and CDR2 SYGVKD. Trimming shortened V by 10 bases and J by 3 bases, and 15 bases separated the two germline ends. The CDR3 runs to 13 residues.

DNA of the CDR3: TGCGCCAGCAGTCCGACAGGGAAGCACTACGAGCAGTACTTC. This gives the protein CASSPTGKHYEQYF. The chain couples TRBV5-1 to TRBJ2-7; TRBD1 agrees at 7 bases. The germline V gene encodes CDR1 SGHRS and CDR2 YFSETQ. Losses at the gene ends were 5 bases for V and 3 bases for J; bases not matched to a gene: 8. The CDR3 runs to 14 residues.

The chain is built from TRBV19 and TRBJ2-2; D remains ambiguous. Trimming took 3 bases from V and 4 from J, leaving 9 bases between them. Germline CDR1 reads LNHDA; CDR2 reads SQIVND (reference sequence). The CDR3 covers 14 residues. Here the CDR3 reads CASSIGVGTGELFF. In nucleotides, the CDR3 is TGTGCCAGTAGTATTGGAGTGGGCACCGGGGAGCTGTTTTTT.

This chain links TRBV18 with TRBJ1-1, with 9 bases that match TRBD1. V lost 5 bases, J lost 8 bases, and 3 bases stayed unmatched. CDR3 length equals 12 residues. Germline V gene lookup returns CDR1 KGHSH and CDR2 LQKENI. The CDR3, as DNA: TGTGCCAGCTCATCCGGGACAGGGGAAGCTTTCTTT. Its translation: CASSSGTGEAFF.

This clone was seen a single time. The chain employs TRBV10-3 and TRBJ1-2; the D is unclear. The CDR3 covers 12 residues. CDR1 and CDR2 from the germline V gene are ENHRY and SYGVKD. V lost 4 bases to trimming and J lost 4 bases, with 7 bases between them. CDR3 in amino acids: CAISGGLYGYTF. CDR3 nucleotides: TGTGCCATCAGTGGAGGGCTCTATGGCTACACCTTC.

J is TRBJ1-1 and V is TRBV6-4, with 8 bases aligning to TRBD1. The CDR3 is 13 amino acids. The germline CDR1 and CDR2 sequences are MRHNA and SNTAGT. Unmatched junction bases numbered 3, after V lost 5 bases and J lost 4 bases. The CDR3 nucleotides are TGTGCCAGCAGTTTTACAGGGGGCACTGAAGCTTTCTTT. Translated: CASSFTGGTEAFF.

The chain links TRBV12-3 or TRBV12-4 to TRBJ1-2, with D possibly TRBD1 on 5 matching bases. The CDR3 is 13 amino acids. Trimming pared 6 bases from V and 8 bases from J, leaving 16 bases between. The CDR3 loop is CASSAGVGRGYTF. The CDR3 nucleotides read TGTGCCAGCAGCGCGGGGGTGGGGAGAGGCTACACCTTC.

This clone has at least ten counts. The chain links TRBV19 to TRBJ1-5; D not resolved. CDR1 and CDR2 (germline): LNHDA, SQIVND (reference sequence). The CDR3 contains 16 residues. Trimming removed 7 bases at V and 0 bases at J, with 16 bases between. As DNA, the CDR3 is TGTGCCAGTACCCCGAGAGGGTGGGGTAGCAATCAGCCCCAGCATTTT. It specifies CASTPRGWGSNQPQHF.

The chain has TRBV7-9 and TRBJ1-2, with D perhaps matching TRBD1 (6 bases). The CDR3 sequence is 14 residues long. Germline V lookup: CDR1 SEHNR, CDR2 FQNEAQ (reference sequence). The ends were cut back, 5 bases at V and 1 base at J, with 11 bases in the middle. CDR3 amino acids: CASSPWTDNYGYTF. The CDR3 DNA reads TGTGCCAGCAGCCCCTGGACAGATAACTATGGCTACACCTTC.

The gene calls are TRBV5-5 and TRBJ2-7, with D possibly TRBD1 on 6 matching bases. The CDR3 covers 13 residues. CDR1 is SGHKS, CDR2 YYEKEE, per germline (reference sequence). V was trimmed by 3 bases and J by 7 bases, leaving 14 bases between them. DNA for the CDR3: TGTGCCAGCAGCTGGCAGGGGCCCCTGGAGCAGTACTTC. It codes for CASSWQGPLEQYF.

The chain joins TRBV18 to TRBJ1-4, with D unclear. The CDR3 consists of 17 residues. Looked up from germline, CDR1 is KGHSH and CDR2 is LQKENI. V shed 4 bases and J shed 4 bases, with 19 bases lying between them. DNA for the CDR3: TGTGCCAGCTCACGAGGGAGGGAGGCTGCCAATAATGAAAAACTGTTTTTT. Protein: CASSRGREAANNEKLFF.

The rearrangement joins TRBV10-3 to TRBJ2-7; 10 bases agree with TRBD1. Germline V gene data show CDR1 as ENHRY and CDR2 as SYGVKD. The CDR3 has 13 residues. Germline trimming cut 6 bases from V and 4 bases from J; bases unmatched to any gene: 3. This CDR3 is CAIRDRGAYEQYF. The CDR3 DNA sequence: TGTGCCATCAGGGACAGGGGGGCGTACGAGCAGTACTTC.

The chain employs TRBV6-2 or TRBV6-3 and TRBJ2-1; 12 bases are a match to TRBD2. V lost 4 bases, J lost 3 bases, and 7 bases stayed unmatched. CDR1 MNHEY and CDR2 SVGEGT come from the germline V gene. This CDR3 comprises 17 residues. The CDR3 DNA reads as TGTGCCAGCAGTTTCTGGACTAGCGGGGAGCTCTACAATGAGCAGTTCTTC. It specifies CASSFWTSGELYNEQFF.

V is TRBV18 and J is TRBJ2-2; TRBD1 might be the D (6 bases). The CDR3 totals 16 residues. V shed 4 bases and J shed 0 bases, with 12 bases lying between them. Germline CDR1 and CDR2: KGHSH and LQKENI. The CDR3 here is CASSQPDSTNTGELFF. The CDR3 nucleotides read TGTGCCAGCTCACAACCGGACAGCACGAACACCGGGGAGCTGTTTTTT. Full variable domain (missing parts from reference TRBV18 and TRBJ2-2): NAGVMQNPRHLVRRRGQEARLRCSPMKGHSHVYWYRQLPEEGLKFMVYLQKENIIDESGMPKERFSAEFPKEGPSILRIQQVVRGDSAAYFCASSQPDSTNTGELFFGEGSRLTVL.

CDR3 protein: CASSQDTGFGGYTF. CDR3 nucleotide sequence: TGTGCCAGCAGCCAAGATACAGGGTTCGGTGGCTACACCTTC. The chain combines TRBV14 with TRBJ1-2; tentative D call: TRBD1 (6 bases). CDR1 is SGHDN and CDR2 is FVKESK in the germline V gene. The V and J ends lost 0 bases and 7 bases respectively, with 12 bases between them. The CDR3 is 14 amino acids.

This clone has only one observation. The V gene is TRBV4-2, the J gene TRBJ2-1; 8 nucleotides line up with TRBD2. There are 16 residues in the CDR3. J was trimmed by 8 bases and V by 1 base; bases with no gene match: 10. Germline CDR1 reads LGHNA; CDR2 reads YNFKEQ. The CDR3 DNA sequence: TGTGCCAGCAGCCAAGCCGGGGGGGGCTTCCTCGATGAGCAGTTCTTC. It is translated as CASSQAGGGFLDEQFF.

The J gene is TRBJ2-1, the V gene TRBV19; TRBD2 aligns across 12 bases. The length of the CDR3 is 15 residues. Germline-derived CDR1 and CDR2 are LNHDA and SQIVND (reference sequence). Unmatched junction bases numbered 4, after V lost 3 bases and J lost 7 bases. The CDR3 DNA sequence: TGTGCCAGTAGTATCCGCGGACTAGCGGGAAATGAGCAGTTCTTC. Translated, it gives CASSIRGLAGNEQFF.

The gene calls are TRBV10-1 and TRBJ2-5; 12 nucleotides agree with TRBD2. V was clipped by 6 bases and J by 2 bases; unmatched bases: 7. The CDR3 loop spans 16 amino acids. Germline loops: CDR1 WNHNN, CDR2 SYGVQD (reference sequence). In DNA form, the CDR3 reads TGCGCCAGCAGCCCCGGGACTAGCGGGCCTCAAGAGACCCAGTACTTC. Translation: CASSPGTSGPQETQYF.

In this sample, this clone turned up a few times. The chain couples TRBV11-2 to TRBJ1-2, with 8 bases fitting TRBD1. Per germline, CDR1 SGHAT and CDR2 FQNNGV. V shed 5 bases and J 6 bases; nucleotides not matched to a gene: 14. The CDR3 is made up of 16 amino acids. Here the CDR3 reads CASSLTGTGRANGYTF. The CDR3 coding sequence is TGTGCCAGCAGCCTTACGGGGACAGGTCGTGCTAATGGCTACACCTTC. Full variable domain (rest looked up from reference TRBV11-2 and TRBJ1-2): EAGVAQSPRYKIIEKRQSVAFWCNPISGHATLYWYQQILGQGPKLLIQFQNNGVVDDSQLPKDRFSAERLKGVDSTLKIQPAKLEDSAVYLCASSLTGTGRANGYTFGSGTRLTVV.

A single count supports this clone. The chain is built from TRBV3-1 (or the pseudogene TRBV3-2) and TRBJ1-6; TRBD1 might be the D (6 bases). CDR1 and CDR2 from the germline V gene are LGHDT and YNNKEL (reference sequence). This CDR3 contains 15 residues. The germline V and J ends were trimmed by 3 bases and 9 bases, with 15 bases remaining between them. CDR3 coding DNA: TGTGCCAGCAGCCAGGGGGCGCCCGGTTCTTCACCCCTCCACTTT. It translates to CASSQGAPGSSPLHF.

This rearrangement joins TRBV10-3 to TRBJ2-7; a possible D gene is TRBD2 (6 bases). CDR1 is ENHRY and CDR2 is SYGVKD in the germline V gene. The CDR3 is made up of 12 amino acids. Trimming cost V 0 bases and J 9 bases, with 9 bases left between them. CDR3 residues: CAISESEGRQYF. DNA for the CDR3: TGTGCCATCAGTGAGTCGGAGGGACGGCAGTACTTC.

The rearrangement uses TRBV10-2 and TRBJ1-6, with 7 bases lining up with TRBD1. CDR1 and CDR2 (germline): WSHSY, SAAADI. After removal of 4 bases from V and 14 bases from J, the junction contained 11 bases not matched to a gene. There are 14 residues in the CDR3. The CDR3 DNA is TGCGCCAGCAGTGCCGGGACAGCCGTTTCGACCCTCCACTTT. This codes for CASSAGTAVSTLHF.

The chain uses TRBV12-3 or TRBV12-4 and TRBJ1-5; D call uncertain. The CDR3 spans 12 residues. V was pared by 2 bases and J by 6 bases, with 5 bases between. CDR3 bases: TGTGCCAGCAGTTTAACTGGTCAGCCCCAGCATTTT. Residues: CASSLTGQPQHF.

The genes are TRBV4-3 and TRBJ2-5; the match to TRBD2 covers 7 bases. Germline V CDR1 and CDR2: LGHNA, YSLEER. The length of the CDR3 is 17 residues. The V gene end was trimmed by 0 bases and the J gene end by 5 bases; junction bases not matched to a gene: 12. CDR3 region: CASSQETGTGGWETQYF. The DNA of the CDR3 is TGCGCCAGCAGCCAAGAGACCGGGACGGGAGGTTGGGAGACCCAGTACTTC.

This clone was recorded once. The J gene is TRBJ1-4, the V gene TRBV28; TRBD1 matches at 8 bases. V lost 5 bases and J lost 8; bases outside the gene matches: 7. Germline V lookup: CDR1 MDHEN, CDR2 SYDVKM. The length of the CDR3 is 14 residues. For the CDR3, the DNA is TGTGCCAGCAGTCCCAGGGGGCGGGAAGAAAAACTGTTTTTT. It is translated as CASSPRGREEKLFF.

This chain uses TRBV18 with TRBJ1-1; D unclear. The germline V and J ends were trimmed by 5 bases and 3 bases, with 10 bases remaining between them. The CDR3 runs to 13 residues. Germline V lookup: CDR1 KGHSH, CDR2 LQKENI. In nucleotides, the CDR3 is TGTGCCAGCTCAAGTCAGGAGGACACTGAAGCTTTCTTT. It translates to CASSSQEDTEAFF.

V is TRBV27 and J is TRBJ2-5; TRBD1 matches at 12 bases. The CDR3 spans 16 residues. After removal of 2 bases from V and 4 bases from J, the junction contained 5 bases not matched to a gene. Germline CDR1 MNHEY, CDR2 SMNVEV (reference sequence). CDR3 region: CASSLGTGGLRETQYF. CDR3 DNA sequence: TGTGCCAGCAGTTTAGGGACAGGGGGCTTACGAGAGACCCAGTACTTC.

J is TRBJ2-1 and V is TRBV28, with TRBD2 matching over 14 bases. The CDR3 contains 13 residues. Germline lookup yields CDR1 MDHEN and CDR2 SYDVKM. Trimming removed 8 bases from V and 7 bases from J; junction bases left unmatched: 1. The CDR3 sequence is CASWTSGRNEQFF. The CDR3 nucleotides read TGTGCCAGCTGGACTAGCGGGAGGAATGAGCAGTTCTTC.

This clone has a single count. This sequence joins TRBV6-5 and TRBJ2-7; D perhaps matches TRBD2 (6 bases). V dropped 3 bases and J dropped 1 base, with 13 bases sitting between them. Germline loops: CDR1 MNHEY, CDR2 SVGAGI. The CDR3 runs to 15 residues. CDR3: CASSYQLATSYEQYF. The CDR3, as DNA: TGTGCCAGCAGTTATCAGCTAGCGACTTCCTACGAGCAGTACTTC.

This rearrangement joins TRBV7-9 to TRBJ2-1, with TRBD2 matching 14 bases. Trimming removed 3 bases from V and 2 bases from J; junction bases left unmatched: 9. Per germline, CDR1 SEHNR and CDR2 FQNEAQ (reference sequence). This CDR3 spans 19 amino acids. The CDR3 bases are TGTGCCAGCAGCTTCCCACCCGGGACTAGCGGGAGCCCCTACAATGAGCAGTTCTTC. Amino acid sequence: CASSFPPGTSGSPYNEQFF.